The rows below give T cell receptor beta chains drawn from one sample of a study of shared clonotypes between healthy human individuals. The assay was immunoSEQ multiplex PCR, and TCRdb's table has in-frame clones only and misses some. This sample has millions of clones, with approximately 95% found just once. Sequencing used naive CD4+ T cells from PBMCs. Receptors were obtained from a young man in good health. Some clones in this sample may be carry-over from other donors' samples. Each CDR3 is given with its conserved first and last residue. Fields, in order: CDR3 length, D gene, J gene, clone size, V gene, CDR3 DNA, CDR3 protein. A D gene is named only where the DNA matches it firmly. The size of a clone is reported for some rows only, either as once, few or many, or as a class for expanded clones.

length: 14; D: .; J: TRBJ2-7; size: .; V: TRBV6-1; DNA: TGTGCCAGCAGGATGGGACGTTACAACTACGAGCAGTACTTC; CDR3: CASRMGRYNYEQYF
length: 15; D: .; J: TRBJ1-4; size: .; V: TRBV28; DNA: TGTGCCAGCAGTCCTTGGGGGGGAACTAATGAAAAACTGTTTTTT; CDR3: CASSPWGGTNEKLFF
length: 13; D: .; J: TRBJ1-2; size: .; V: TRBV7-8; DNA: TGTGCCAGCAGCTTCCAGGGAGACTATGGCTACACCTTC; CDR3: CASSFQGDYGYTF
length: 14; D: .; J: TRBJ1-2; size: .; V: TRBV29-1; DNA: TGCAGCGTCCGATTTCAGGGGAAGCACTATGGCTACACCTTC; CDR3: CSVRFQGKHYGYTF
length: 16; D: .; J: TRBJ1-2; size: once; V: TRBV28; DNA: TGTGCCAGCAGTTTTCATGTCGTGGGGAGGGAAAATGGCTACACCTTC; CDR3: CASSFHVVGRENGYTF
length: 17; D: TRBD1; J: TRBJ2-5; size: .; V: TRBV9; DNA: TGTGCCAGCAGCGTAGCTACGTCGAGGGGGCGCGGTGAGACCCAGTACTTC; CDR3: CASSVATSRGRGETQYF
length: 12; D: .; J: TRBJ2-1; size: .; V: TRBV4-1; DNA: TGCGCCAGCAGCCAGAACGTGGATGAGCAGTTCTTC; CDR3: CASSQNVDEQFF
length: 13; D: .; J: TRBJ2-7; size: .; V: TRBV7-6; DNA: TGTGCCAGCAGCCGGGACAATACCTACGAGCAGTACTTC; CDR3: CASSRDNTYEQYF
length: 17; D: TRBD2; J: TRBJ2-1; size: .; V: TRBV9; DNA: TGTGCCAGCAGCGTGCAACCGGCGGGGGGCTCCTACAATGAGCAGTTCTTC; CDR3: CASSVQPAGGSYNEQFF
length: 14; D: TRBD1; J: TRBJ2-5; size: .; V: TRBV6-5; DNA: TGTGCCAGCAGTTACGGACAGGGGGACGAGACCCAGTACTTC; CDR3: CASSYGQGDETQYF
length: 15; D: .; J: TRBJ1-2; size: .; V: TRBV21-1; DNA: TGTGCCAGCAGCAAAGTTACTGGGAAAGCGAATGGCTACACCTTC; CDR3: CASSKVTGKANGYTF
length: 14; D: .; J: TRBJ1-2; size: .; V: TRBV28; DNA: TGTGCCAGCACCCCGGACGGGGGCATCTATGGCTACACCTTC; CDR3: CASTPDGGIYGYTF
length: 12; D: .; J: TRBJ1-5; size: few; V: TRBV28; DNA: TGTGCCACCGACCTCCGGGGGCAGCCCCAGCATTTT; CDR3: CATDLRGQPQHF
length: 11; D: .; J: TRBJ1-1; size: .; V: TRBV20-1; DNA: TGCAGTGCCCCTGGGGACACTGAAGCTTTCTTT; CDR3: CSAPGDTEAFF
length: 14; D: .; J: TRBJ1-1; size: .; V: TRBV27; DNA: TGTGCCAGCAGCAGGGGACGGTCGAACACTGAAGCTTTCTTT; CDR3: CASSRGRSNTEAFF
length: 13; D: .; J: TRBJ2-1; size: .; V: TRBV29-1; DNA: TGCAGCGTTGAAGATGGAGGGATGGGGGAGCAGTTCTTC; CDR3: CSVEDGGMGEQFF
length: 16; D: .; J: TRBJ1-1; size: .; V: TRBV6-5; DNA: TGTGCCAGCAGTTACTCGATTGTAGGGGGGGGCACTGAAGCTTTCTTT; CDR3: CASSYSIVGGGTEAFF
length: 17; D: TRBD1; J: TRBJ2-2; size: .; V: TRBV14; DNA: TGTGCCAGCAGCCAAGCATGGACAGGGGGTCCAACCGGGGAGCTGTTTTTT; CDR3: CASSQAWTGGPTGELFF
length: 15; D: .; J: TRBJ1-3; size: .; V: TRBV9; DNA: TGTGCCAGCAGCGTAGCTGTCAGTCCTGGAAACACCATATATTTT; CDR3: CASSVAVSPGNTIYF
length: 11; D: TRBD1; J: TRBJ2-5; size: few; V: TRBV30; DNA: TGTGCCTGGAACAGGGGAGAGACCCAGTACTTC; CDR3: CAWNRGETQYF
length: 19; D: TRBD1; J: TRBJ1-1; size: .; V: TRBV7-9; DNA: TGTGCCAGCAGCCGACCGATGGGACAGGGGGGTCCAATGAACACTGAAGCTTTCTTT; CDR3: CASSRPMGQGGPMNTEAFF
length: 16; D: .; J: TRBJ2-3; size: .; V: TRBV6-1; DNA: TGTGCCAGCAGTGAAGCGCGGAGGGGTTTCACAGATACGCAGTATTTT; CDR3: CASSEARRGFTDTQYF
length: 17; D: .; J: TRBJ2-1; size: .; V: TRBV2; DNA: TGTGCCAGCAGTGAACGGGGAGCGGAGACCTCCTACAATGAGCAGTTCTTC; CDR3: CASSERGAETSYNEQFF
length: 13; D: .; J: TRBJ2-5; size: .; V: TRBV5-6; DNA: TGTGCCAGCAGCTTGGGCGCGAGAGAGACCCAGTACTTC; CDR3: CASSLGARETQYF
length: 16; D: TRBD2; J: TRBJ2-5; size: .; V: TRBV5-6; DNA: TGTGCCAGCAGCTTGTTATCTAGCGGGAGCGGAAAGACCCAGTACTTC; CDR3: CASSLLSSGSGKTQYF
length: 13; D: .; J: TRBJ1-1; size: .; V: TRBV11-3; DNA: TGTGCCAGCAGCTCCGAACAGGGTCGGTCGGCTTTCTTT; CDR3: CASSSEQGRSAFF
length: 13; D: TRBD1; J: TRBJ1-5; size: .; V: TRBV19; DNA: TGTGCCAGTAGTGCAGGGGGGAATCAGCCCCAGCATTTT; CDR3: CASSAGGNQPQHF
length: 14; D: .; J: TRBJ2-6; size: .; V: TRBV29-1; DNA: TGCAGCGTGGGCACAGGCTCTGGGGCCAACGTCCTGACTTTC; CDR3: CSVGTGSGANVLTF
length: 16; D: .; J: TRBJ2-7; size: .; V: TRBV27; DNA: TGTGCCAGCAGTTCCGTGTTATCCCGTGGCCTCGGGGTGCAGTACTTC; CDR3: CASSSVLSRGLGVQYF
length: 15; D: .; J: TRBJ2-5; size: .; V: TRBV5-1; DNA: TGCGCCAGCAGCCCAGGCCTTGGACAGCAAGAGACCCAGTACTTC; CDR3: CASSPGLGQQETQYF
length: 13; D: .; J: TRBJ2-2; size: .; V: TRBV11-2; DNA: TGTGCCAGCAGTGTGACAAACACCGGGGAGCTGTTTTTT; CDR3: CASSVTNTGELFF
length: 13; D: .; J: TRBJ1-5; size: .; V: TRBV19; DNA: TGTGCCAGTAGGTTGGAGATCGGTCAGCCCCAGCATTTT; CDR3: CASRLEIGQPQHF
length: 15; D: .; J: TRBJ2-5; size: .; V: TRBV2; DNA: TGTGCCAGCAGCGCCTGGGACGGAGAGGGGGAGACCCAGTACTTC; CDR3: CASSAWDGEGETQYF
length: 16; D: TRBD2; J: TRBJ2-1; size: .; V: TRBV28; DNA: TGTGCCAGCAGTTCCGGCTCTAGCGGGAGGGCAGATGAGCAGTTCTTC; CDR3: CASSSGSSGRADEQFF
length: 16; D: TRBD1; J: TRBJ2-5; size: .; V: TRBV5-1; DNA: TGCGCCAGCAGCTTAGGACAGGGGGGCGTCGGGGAGACCCAGTACTTC; CDR3: CASSLGQGGVGETQYF
length: 16; D: TRBD2; J: TRBJ2-7; size: .; V: TRBV5-1; DNA: TGCGCCAGCAGCTTGCAAGGACTAGCGGGGCTCTACGAGCAGTACTTC; CDR3: CASSLQGLAGLYEQYF
length: 14; D: .; J: TRBJ2-7; size: .; V: TRBV13; DNA: TGTGCCAGCAGCTTAACCGGGACCTCCTACGAGCAGTACTTC; CDR3: CASSLTGTSYEQYF
length: 18; D: TRBD2; J: TRBJ2-1; size: .; V: TRBV7-3; DNA: TGTGCCAGCAGCCACCAGGGGCTAGCGGGACAGCACTACAATGAGCAGTTCTTC; CDR3: CASSHQGLAGQHYNEQFF
length: 15; D: TRBD1; J: TRBJ1-5; size: .; V: TRBV28; DNA: TGTGCCAGCAGTCTTGGGGACAGATCATATCAGCCCCAGCATTTT; CDR3: CASSLGDRSYQPQHF
length: 13; D: .; J: TRBJ1-1; size: .; V: TRBV28; DNA: TGTGCCAGCAGTTTACGCCGGGACACTGAAGCTTTCTTT; CDR3: CASSLRRDTEAFF
length: 14; D: .; J: TRBJ1-2; size: .; V: TRBV7-6; DNA: TGTGCCAGCAGCCTTGGGCGGCAGGGTTATGGCTACACCTTC; CDR3: CASSLGRQGYGYTF
length: 14; D: .; J: TRBJ1-1; size: .; V: TRBV4-1; DNA: TGCGCCAGCAGCCAACCCGGGATGCGGGTGCGAGCTTTCTTT; CDR3: CASSQPGMRVRAFF
length: 14; D: .; J: TRBJ1-2; size: .; V: TRBV6-5; DNA: TGTGCCAGCAGTTATGGACTCGTGGGCTATGGCTACACCTTC; CDR3: CASSYGLVGYGYTF
length: 13; D: .; J: TRBJ1-3; size: .; V: TRBV7-3; DNA: TGTGCCAGCAGCCCCGGGACACCCGACACCATATATTTT; CDR3: CASSPGTPDTIYF
length: 12; D: .; J: TRBJ1-1; size: .; V: TRBV7-9; DNA: TGTGCCAGCAGCTTACGGGACACTGAAGCTTTCTTT; CDR3: CASSLRDTEAFF
length: 15; D: TRBD1; J: TRBJ2-5; size: .; V: TRBV28; DNA: TGTGCCAGCAGCCCCTTGGGACAGTTCCAAGAGACCCAGTACTTC; CDR3: CASSPLGQFQETQYF
length: 15; D: .; J: TRBJ2-7; size: .; V: TRBV5-1; DNA: TGCGCCAGCAGCCCGCGGGACGGACCTTCCTACGAGCAGTACTTC; CDR3: CASSPRDGPSYEQYF
length: 16; D: TRBD1; J: TRBJ2-1; size: .; V: TRBV5-1; DNA: TGCGCCAGCAGCCCATACACGAGTGGGACAGGGAATGAGCAGTTCTTC; CDR3: CASSPYTSGTGNEQFF
length: 17; D: TRBD2; J: TRBJ2-7; size: .; V: TRBV4-2; DNA: TGTGCCAGCAGCCAAGAGGGATCCGGGACTACCTTCTACGAGCAGTACTTC; CDR3: CASSQEGSGTTFYEQYF
length: 16; D: TRBD1; J: TRBJ1-4; size: .; V: TRBV15; DNA: TGTGCCACCAGCAGACTCTCCGGGACAGGCAATGAAAAACTGTTTTTT; CDR3: CATSRLSGTGNEKLFF
length: 15; D: TRBD1; J: TRBJ2-3; size: .; V: TRBV10-3; DNA: TGTGCCATCACCCACGACAGGGAGTACACAGATACGCAGTATTTT; CDR3: CAITHDREYTDTQYF
length: 14; D: .; J: TRBJ2-7; size: .; V: TRBV28; DNA: TGTGCCAGCAGTTTCCAGGGGTTGGCCTACGAGCAGTACTTC; CDR3: CASSFQGLAYEQYF
length: 14; D: TRBD1; J: TRBJ1-2; size: .; V: TRBV5-4; DNA: TGTGCCAGCAGCAATATAAGGACAGGTTATGGCTACACCTTC; CDR3: CASSNIRTGYGYTF
length: 14; D: .; J: TRBJ1-4; size: .; V: TRBV29-1; DNA: TGCAGCGTTGAGAGTCCAGGCAGGGATGAAAAACTGTTTTTT; CDR3: CSVESPGRDEKLFF
length: 14; D: .; J: TRBJ2-7; size: .; V: TRBV7-2; DNA: TGTGCCAGCAGCTTACCAGGACAATTTTACGAGCAGTACTTC; CDR3: CASSLPGQFYEQYF
length: 17; D: TRBD2; J: TRBJ2-1; size: .; V: TRBV4-1; DNA: TGCGCCAGCAGCCACCAACACTTTGGGACTACCAACAATGAGCAGTTCTTC; CDR3: CASSHQHFGTTNNEQFF
length: 14; D: .; J: TRBJ2-1; size: .; V: TRBV30; DNA: TGTGCCTGGAGTTTGGGTTTAGCTCTTGCTGAGCAGTTCTTC; CDR3: CAWSLGLALAEQFF
length: 18; D: .; J: TRBJ2-7; size: .; V: TRBV11-1; DNA: TGTGCCAGCAGCTCGACTGCATCAACCAGGGGCTACTCCTACGAGCAGTACTTC; CDR3: CASSSTASTRGYSYEQYF